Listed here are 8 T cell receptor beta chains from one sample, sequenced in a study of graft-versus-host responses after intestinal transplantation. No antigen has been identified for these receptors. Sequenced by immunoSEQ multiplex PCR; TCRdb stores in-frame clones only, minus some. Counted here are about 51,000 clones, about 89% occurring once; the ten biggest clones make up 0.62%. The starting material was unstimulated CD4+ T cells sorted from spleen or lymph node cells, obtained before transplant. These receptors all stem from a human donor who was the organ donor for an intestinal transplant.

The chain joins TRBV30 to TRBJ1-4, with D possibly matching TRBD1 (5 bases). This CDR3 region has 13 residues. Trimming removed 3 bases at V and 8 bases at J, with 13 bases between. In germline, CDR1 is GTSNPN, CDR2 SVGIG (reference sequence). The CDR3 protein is CAWSSGWGEKLFF. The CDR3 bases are TGTGCCTGGAGCTCAGGGTGGGGAGAAAAACTGTTTTTT. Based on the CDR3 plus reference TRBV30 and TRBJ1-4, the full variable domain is SQTIHQWPATLVQPVGSPLSLECTVEGTSNPNLYWYRQAAGRGLQLLFYSVGIGQISSEVPQNLSASRPQDRQFILSSKKLLLSDSGFYLCAWSSGWGEKLFFGSGTQLSVL.

The CDR3 sequence is CASSPEETQYF. CDR3 nucleotides: TGTGCCAGCAGCCCAGAAGAGACCCAGTACTTC. The V and J genes are TRBV2 and TRBJ2-5; no firm D call. Trimming removed 6 bases from V and 3 bases from J, with 5 bases in between. CDR1 SNHLY and CDR2 FYNNEI come from the germline V gene. CDR3 length: 11 amino acids. The full variable domain, in which reference TRBV2 and TRBJ2-5 provide the parts outside the CDR3, is EPEVTQTPSHQVTQMGQEVILRCVPISNHLYFYWYRQILGQKVEFLVSFYNNEISEKSEIFDDQFSVERPDGSNFTLKIRSTKLEDSAMYFCASSPEETQYFGPGTRLLVL.

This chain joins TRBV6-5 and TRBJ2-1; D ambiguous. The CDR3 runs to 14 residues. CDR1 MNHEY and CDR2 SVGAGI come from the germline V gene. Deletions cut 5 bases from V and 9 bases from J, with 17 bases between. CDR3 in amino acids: CASSTRGRPGEQFF. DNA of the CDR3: TGTGCCAGCAGTACCCGAGGTCGCCCTGGTGAGCAGTTCTTC.

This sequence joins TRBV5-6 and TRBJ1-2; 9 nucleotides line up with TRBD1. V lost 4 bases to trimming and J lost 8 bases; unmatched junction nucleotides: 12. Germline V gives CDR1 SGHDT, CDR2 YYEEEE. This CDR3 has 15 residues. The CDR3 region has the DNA TGTGCCAGCAGCCAACTACCGGGACAGGGTGTAGGCTACACCTTC. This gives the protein CASSQLPGQGVGYTF. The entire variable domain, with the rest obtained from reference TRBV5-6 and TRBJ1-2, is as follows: DAGVTQSPTHLIKTRGQQVTLRCSPKSGHDTVSWYQQALGQGPQFIFQYYEEEERQRGNFPDRFSGHQFPNYSSELNVNALLLGDSALYLCASSQLPGQGVGYTFGSGTRLTVV.

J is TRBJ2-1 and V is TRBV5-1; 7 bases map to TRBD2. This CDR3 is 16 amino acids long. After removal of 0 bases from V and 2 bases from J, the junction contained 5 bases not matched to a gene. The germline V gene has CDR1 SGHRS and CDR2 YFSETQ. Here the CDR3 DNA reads TGCGCCAGCAGCTTGGATCCTAGCGGTGCCTACAATGAGCAGTTCTTC. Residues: CASSLDPSGAYNEQFF.

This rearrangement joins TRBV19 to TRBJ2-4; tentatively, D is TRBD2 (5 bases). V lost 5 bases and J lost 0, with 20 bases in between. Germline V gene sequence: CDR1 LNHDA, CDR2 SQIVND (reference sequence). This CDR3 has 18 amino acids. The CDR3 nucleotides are TGTGCCAGTAGTCCCCGGGGATCCGATCCTTTAGCCAAAAACATTCAGTACTTC. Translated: CASSPRGSDPLAKNIQYF. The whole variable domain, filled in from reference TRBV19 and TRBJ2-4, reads DGGITQSPKYLFRKEGQNVTLSCEQNLNHDAMYWYRQDPGQGLRLIYYSQIVNDFQKGDIAEGYSVSREKKESFPLTVTSAQKNPTAFYLCASSPRGSDPLAKNIQYFGAGTRLSVL.

In nucleotides, the CDR3 is TGTGCCAGCAGTGCCCGGGGGGGGTTGGGCACCGGGGAGCTGTTTTTT. Translating gives CASSARGGLGTGELFF. V gene TRBV6-6 combines with J gene TRBJ2-2; 8 bases agree with TRBD2. The germline V gene has CDR1 MNHNY and CDR2 SVGAGI (reference sequence). V lost 5 bases and J lost 4; bases outside the gene matches: 9. The CDR3 sequence is 16 residues long.

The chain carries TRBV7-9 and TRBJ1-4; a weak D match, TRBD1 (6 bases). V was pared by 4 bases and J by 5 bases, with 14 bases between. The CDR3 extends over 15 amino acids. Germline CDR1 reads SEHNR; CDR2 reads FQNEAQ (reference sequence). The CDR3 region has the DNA TGTGCCAGCAGCTCGCAGAGGGGGTGGAATGAAAAACTGTTTTTT. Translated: CASSSQRGWNEKLFF.